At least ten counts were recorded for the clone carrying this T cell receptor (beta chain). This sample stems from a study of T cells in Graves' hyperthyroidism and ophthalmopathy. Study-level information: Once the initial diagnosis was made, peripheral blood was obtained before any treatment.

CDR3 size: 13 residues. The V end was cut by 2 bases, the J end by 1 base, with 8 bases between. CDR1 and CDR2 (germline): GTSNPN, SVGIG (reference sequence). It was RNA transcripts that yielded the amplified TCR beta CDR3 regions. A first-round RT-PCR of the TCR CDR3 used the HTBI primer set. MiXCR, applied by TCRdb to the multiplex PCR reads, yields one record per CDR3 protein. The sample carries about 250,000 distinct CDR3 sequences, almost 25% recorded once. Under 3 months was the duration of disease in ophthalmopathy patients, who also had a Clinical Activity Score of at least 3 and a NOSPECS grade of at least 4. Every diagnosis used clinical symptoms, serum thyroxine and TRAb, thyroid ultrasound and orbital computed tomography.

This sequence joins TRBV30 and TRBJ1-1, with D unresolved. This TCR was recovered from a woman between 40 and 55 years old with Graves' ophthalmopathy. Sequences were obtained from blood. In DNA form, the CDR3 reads TGTGCCTGGAGTCCTGGACGGAACACTGAAGCTTTCTTT. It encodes CAWSPGRNTEAFF.